What follows are 10 T cell receptor beta chains derived from one specimen sequenced in a study of blood T cell repertoires in COVID-19. Sequencing used immunoSEQ multiplex PCR; TCRdb keeps in-frame clones, though not all of them. The sample shows about 120,000 clones, around 80% of them seen only once. What was sequenced was peripheral blood. The receptors come from a man between 65 and 85 years old with active or convalescent COVID-19.

This chain uses TRBV15 with TRBJ2-5; a possible D gene is TRBD2 (5 bases). This CDR3 is built from 12 residues. Germline CDR1 and CDR2: LNHNV and YYDKDF (reference sequence). Trimming shortened V by 4 bases and J by 5 bases, and 8 bases separated the two germline ends. CDR3 in amino acids: CATSNGVETQYF. In DNA, the CDR3 is TGTGCCACCAGCAACGGGGTGGAGACCCAGTACTTC. Drawing the rest from reference TRBV15 and TRBJ2-5, the complete variable domain is DAMVIQNPRYQVTQFGKPVTLSCSQTLNHNVMYWYQQKSSQAPKLLFHYYDKDFNNEADTPDNFQSRRPNTSFCFLDIRSPGLGDTAMYLCATSNGVETQYFGPGTRLLVL.

The rearrangement uses TRBV5-1 and TRBJ1-1; TRBD1 might be the D (6 bases). V gave up 4 bases and J gave up 2 bases, with 9 bases separating them. This CDR3 is 13 amino acids long. Germline V gene sequence: CDR1 SGHRS, CDR2 YFSETQ. The CDR3 DNA is TGCGCCAGCAGCACGGGACAAAACACTGAAGCTTTCTTT. Protein sequence: CASSTGQNTEAFF.

The chain employs TRBV29-1 and TRBJ1-4; tentatively, D is TRBD1 (6 bases). V was shortened by 7 bases and J by 3 bases, with 15 bases between the two germline ends. From germline, CDR1 is SQVTM and CDR2 ANQGSEA. CDR3 length: 14 residues. The CDR3 nucleotides are TGCAGCGCCACCCAGGGGACGGCTAATGAAAAACTGTTTTTT. Its translation: CSATQGTANEKLFF. Complete variable domain (other parts from reference TRBV29-1 and TRBJ1-4): SAVISQKPSRDICQRGTSLTIQCQVDSQVTMMFWYRQQPGQSLTLIATANQGSEATYESGFVIDKFPISRPNLTFSTLTVSNMSPEDSSIYLCSATQGTANEKLFFGSGTQLSVL.

The V and J genes are TRBV5-5 and TRBJ1-4; D perhaps matches TRBD1 (5 bases). The germline V gene has CDR1 SGHKS and CDR2 YYEKEE (reference sequence). Trimming cost V 4 bases and J 7 bases, with 14 bases left between them. The CDR3 extends over 14 amino acids. CDR3 sequence (DNA): TGTGCCAGCAGCAAGGGGTTTGTTAGTGAAAAACTGTTTTTT. Amino acids: CASSKGFVSEKLFF.

This clone was counted once. This sequence joins TRBV6-6 and TRBJ2-7; 8 bases fit TRBD1. The V segment lost 6 bases and the J segment 4 bases; nucleotides outside the gene matches: 8. CDR1 and CDR2 from the germline V gene are MNHNY and SVGAGI (reference sequence). This CDR3 is 14 amino acids long. This CDR3 reads CASSETGVLYEQYF. DNA of the CDR3: TGTGCCAGCAGCGAGACAGGGGTGTTATACGAGCAGTACTTC.

This clone was counted once. This chain uses TRBV5-1 with TRBJ2-1; 10 nucleotides line up with TRBD2. The CDR3 is 18 amino acids. The J segment lost 6 bases and the V segment lost 0 bases, leaving 12 bases of the junction unmatched. CDR1 is SGHRS, CDR2 YFSETQ, per germline. The CDR3 protein is CASSLGWLAGGTSNEQFF. CDR3 nucleotides: TGCGCCAGCAGCTTGGGTTGGTTAGCGGGAGGAACTAGCAATGAGCAGTTCTTC.

The gene calls are TRBV19 and TRBJ2-2, with 8 bases lining up with TRBD2. Germline CDR1 is LNHDA and CDR2 is SQIVND (reference sequence). CDR3 length: 16 amino acids. V was pared by 5 bases and J by 4 bases, with 9 bases of the junction left unmatched. DNA for the CDR3: TGTGCCAGTAGTCCGGGACTAGGGTCGGTCACCGGGGAGCTGTTTTTT. It yields the protein CASSPGLGSVTGELFF.

This clone came up once. This rearrangement joins TRBV19 to TRBJ1-5; D may be TRBD1 (6 bases). The germline V gene encodes CDR1 LNHDA and CDR2 SQIVND (reference sequence). V was cut by 6 bases and J by 4 bases, with 10 bases left in between. The CDR3 runs 13 residues. CDR3 sequence (DNA): TGTGCCAGTAGCGGACAGCGAAATCAGCCCCAGCATTTT. Its translation: CASSGQRNQPQHF.

This rearrangement joins TRBV11-3 to TRBJ2-1, with TRBD2 as a possible D gene (6 bases). V was clipped by 1 base and J by 9 bases, with 10 bases between them. The CDR3 sequence is 13 residues long. CDR1 and CDR2 (germline): SGHNT, YENEEA. This CDR3 is CASSLGLGLEQFF. The DNA for the CDR3 is TGTGCCAGCAGCTTAGGACTAGGGCTTGAGCAGTTCTTC.

The chain uses TRBV6-6 and TRBJ1-2; a possible D gene is TRBD1 (6 bases). The CDR3 is 15 amino acids. Deletions cut 7 bases from V and 1 base from J, with 16 bases between. In germline, CDR1 is MNHNY, CDR2 SVGAGI (reference sequence). The CDR3 region is CASIPGHLINYGYTF. As DNA, the CDR3 is TGTGCCAGCATCCCGGGACACCTTATTAACTATGGCTACACCTTC.